What follows describes a single T cell receptor beta chain. Its antigen is currently unknown. This sample is drawn from a study of T cells in Graves' hyperthyroidism and ophthalmopathy. Study-wide results and limits: Ophthalmopathy prediction by the model preceded onset by a median 6.5 months. Most clonotypes expanded in thyroid above 0.001 were likewise present in blood.

The CDR3 is 16 residues long. Trimming cost V 1 base and J 3 bases, with 15 bases left between them. RNA transcripts gave rise to amplified TCR beta CDR3 regions. When the TCR CDR3 underwent first-round RT-PCR, the HTBI primer set was used. TCRdb re-called the multiplex PCR reads through MiXCR, storing one row per CDR3 protein. Among under 350,000 distinct CDR3 sequences listed, 25% to 30% were seen once. The clonotype originates from a man aged 35-49 years with Graves' hyperthyroidism that later progressed to Graves' ophthalmopathy. The chain links TRBV12-3 or TRBV12-4 to TRBJ1-1; D possibly corresponds to TRBD1 (5 bases). The specimen sequenced was blood. The CDR3 nucleotides are TGTGCCAGCAGTTTAGGCAGGGTTGTTGGGGACACTGAAGCTTTCTTT. Translation: CASSLGRVVGDTEAFF.